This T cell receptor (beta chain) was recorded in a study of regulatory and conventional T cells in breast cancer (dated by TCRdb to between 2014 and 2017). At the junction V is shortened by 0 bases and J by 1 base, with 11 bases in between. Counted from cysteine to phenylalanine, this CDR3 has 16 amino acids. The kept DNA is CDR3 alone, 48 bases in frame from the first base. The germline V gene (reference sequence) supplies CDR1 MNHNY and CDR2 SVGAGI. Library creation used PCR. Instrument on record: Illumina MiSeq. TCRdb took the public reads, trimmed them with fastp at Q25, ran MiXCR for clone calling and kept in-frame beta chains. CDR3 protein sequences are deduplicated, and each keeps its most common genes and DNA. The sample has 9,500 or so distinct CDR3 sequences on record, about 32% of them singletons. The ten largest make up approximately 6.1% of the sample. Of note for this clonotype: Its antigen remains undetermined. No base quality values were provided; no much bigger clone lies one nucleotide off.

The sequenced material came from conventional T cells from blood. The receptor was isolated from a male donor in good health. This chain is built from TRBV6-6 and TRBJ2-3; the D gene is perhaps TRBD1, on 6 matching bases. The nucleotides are TGTGCCAGCAGTTACTCCGGGACATCTCGCACAGATACGCAGTATTTT. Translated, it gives CASSYSGTSRTDTQYF.